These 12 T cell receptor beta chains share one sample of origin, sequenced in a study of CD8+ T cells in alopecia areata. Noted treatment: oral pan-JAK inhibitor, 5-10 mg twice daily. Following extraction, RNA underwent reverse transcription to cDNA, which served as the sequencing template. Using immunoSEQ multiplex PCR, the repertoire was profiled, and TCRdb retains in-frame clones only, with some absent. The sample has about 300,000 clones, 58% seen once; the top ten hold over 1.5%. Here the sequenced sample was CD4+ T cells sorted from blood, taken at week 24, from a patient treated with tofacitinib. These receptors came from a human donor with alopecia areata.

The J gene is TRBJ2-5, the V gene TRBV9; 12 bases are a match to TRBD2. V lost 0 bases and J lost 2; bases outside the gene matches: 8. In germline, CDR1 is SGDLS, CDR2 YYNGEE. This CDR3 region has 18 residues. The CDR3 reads CASSVATSGGPYQETQYF. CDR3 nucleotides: TGTGCCAGCAGCGTAGCTACTAGCGGGGGGCCCTATCAAGAGACCCAGTACTTC.

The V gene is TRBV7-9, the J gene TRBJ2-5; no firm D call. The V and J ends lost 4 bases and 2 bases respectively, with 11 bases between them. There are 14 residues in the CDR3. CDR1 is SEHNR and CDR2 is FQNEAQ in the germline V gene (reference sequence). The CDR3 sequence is CASSSSYGQETQYF. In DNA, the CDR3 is TGTGCCAGCAGCTCCTCGTACGGTCAAGAGACCCAGTACTTC. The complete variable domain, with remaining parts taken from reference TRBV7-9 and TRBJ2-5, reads DTGVSQNPRHKITKRGQNVTFRCDPISEHNRLYWYRQTLGQGPEFLTYFQNEAQLEKSRLLSDRFSAERPKGSFSTLEIQRTEQGDSAMYLCASSSSYGQETQYFGPGTRLLVL.

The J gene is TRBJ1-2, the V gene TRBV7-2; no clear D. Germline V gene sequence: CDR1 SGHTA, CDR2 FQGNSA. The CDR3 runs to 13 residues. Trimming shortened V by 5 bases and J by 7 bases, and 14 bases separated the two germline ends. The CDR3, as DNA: TGTGCCAGCAGCCTACAGAGAGAGGGTGGCTACACCTTC. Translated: CASSLQREGGYTF.

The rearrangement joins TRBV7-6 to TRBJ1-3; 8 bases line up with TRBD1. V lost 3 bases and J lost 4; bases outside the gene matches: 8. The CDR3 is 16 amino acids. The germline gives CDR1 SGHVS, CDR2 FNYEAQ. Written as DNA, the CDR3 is TGTGCCAGCAGCTTTCTCGGACAGGGCTCCGGAAACACCATATATTTT. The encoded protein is CASSFLGQGSGNTIYF.

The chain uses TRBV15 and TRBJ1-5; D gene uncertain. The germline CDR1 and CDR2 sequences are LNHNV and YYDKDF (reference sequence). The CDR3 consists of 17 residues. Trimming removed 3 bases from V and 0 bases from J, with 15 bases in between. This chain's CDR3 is CATSSPTEPYSNQPQHF. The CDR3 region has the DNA TGTGCCACCAGCAGTCCCACTGAACCCTATAGCAATCAGCCCCAGCATTTT.

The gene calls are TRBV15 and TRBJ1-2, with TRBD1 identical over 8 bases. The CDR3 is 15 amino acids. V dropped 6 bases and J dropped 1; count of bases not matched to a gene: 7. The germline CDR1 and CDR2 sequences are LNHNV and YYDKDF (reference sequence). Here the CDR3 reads CATRGGQGYNYGYTF. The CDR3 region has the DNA TGTGCCACCAGGGGAGGACAGGGATATAACTATGGCTACACCTTC.

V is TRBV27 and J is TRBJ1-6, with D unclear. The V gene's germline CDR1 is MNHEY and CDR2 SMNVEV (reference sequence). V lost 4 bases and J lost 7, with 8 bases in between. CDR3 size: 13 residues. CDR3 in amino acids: CASSYVGNSPLHF. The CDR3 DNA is TGTGCCAGCAGTTACGTGGGGAATTCACCCCTCCACTTT.

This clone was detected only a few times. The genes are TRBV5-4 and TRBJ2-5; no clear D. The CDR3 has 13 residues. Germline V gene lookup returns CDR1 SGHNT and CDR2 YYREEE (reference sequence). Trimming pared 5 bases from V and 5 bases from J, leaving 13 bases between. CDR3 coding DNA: TGTGCCAGCAGTACCGGAATGAAGGAGACCCAGTACTTC. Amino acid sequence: CASSTGMKETQYF.

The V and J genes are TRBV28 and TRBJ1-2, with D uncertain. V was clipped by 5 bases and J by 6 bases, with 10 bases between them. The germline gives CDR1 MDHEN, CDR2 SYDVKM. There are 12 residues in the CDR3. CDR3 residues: CASSNRRNGYTF. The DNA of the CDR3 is TGTGCCAGCAGTAACCGGCGGAATGGCTACACCTTC.

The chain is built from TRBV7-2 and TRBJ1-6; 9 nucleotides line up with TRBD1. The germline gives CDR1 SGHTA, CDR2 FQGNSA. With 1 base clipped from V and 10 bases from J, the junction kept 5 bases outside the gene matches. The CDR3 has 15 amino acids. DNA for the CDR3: TGTGCCAGCAGCTTAGGGGGACAGGGCCAATCACCCCTCCACTTT. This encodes CASSLGGQGQSPLHF.

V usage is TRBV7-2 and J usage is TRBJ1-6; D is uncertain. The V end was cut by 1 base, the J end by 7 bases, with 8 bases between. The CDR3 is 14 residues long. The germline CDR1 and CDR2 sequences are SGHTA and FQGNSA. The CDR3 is CASSLEIGNSPLHF. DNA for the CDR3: TGTGCCAGCAGCTTAGAGATAGGGAATTCACCCCTCCACTTT.

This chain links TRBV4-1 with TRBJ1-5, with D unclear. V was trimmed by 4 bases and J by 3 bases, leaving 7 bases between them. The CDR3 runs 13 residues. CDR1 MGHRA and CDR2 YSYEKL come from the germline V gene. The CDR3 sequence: CASSLQINQPQHF. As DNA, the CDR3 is TGCGCCAGCAGCCTTCAGATCAATCAGCCCCAGCATTTT.